The source of this TCR beta chain is a study of neurological immune-mediated disorders. Study-wide results and caveats: Falling below healthy controls, multiple sclerosis showed the least TCR clonal expansion, while HTLV-1-associated myelopathy showed the most.

Trimming stripped 1 base from V and 6 bases from J, with 11 bases between. This CDR3 is built from 14 residues. Looked up from germline, CDR1 is SGHDT and CDR2 is YYEEEE. This clonotype was observed many times. Its matching antigen is unknown. In Maryland, USA, blood bank volunteers were the healthy controls. The study built unsorted libraries from 2 million PBMCs kept at -80 C. The authors made cDNA by 5'RACE with 10-nucleotide random UMIs. Via MiXCR, TCRdb re-called the 5' RACE reads, giving one row per CDR3 protein. The sample contains tens of thousands of distinct CDR3 sequences, roughly 7% of which appear only once.

The chain couples TRBV5-6 to TRBJ1-5; D is unclear. Sequencing input: PBMCs. The clonotype comes from a woman aged 40 to 50 in good health. The CDR3 DNA is TGTGCCAGCAGCTTGTGGGGTCTAACTCAGCCCCAGCATTTT. This gives the protein CASSLWGLTQPQHF.